Below, 7 T cell receptor beta chains from the same sample are listed, as sequenced in a study of T cell responses to AZD1222 COVID-19 vaccine. Using immunoSEQ multiplex PCR, the repertoire was profiled, and TCRdb retains in-frame clones only, with some absent. Of around 72,000 clones in the sample, more than 75% are singletons; the top ten hold about 25%. The sample in question was peripheral blood, obtained on day 0 of AZD1222 vaccination. The receptors derive from an adult in good health.

The chain couples TRBV20-1 to TRBJ1-2; unclear D gene. V was trimmed by 3 bases and J by 6 bases, leaving 11 bases between them. Germline V gene data show CDR1 as DFQATT and CDR2 as SNEGSKA (reference sequence). The CDR3 loop spans 12 amino acids. For the CDR3, the DNA is TGCAGTGCTAGTCTCCGGGGTGATGGCTACACCTTC. It translates to CSASLRGDGYTF.

The V gene is TRBV29-1, the J gene TRBJ2-3, with a tentative D call TRBD1 (6 bases). Germline CDR1 is SQVTM and CDR2 is ANQGSEA. The ends were cut back, 3 bases at V and 1 base at J, with 11 bases in the middle. This CDR3 region has 14 residues. CDR3 in amino acids: CSVDTDRGTDTQYF. The CDR3 region has the DNA TGCAGCGTTGACACGGACAGAGGCACAGATACGCAGTATTTT.

This clone was found a few times. The rearrangement links TRBV28 to TRBJ1-3; D is possibly TRBD1 (5 bases). The V gene's germline CDR1 is MDHEN and CDR2 SYDVKM. Trimming pared 3 bases from V and 4 bases from J, leaving 16 bases between. This CDR3 has 16 amino acids. DNA of the CDR3: TGTGCCAGCAGTTTCGTTTCAGGGAGCACCGGAAACACCATATATTTT. The encoded protein is CASSFVSGSTGNTIYF.

This clone was detected only once. This chain uses TRBV19 with TRBJ1-5; D perhaps matches TRBD1 (6 bases). Trimming stripped 5 bases from V and 3 bases from J, with 8 bases between. Germline V lookup: CDR1 LNHDA, CDR2 SQIVND (reference sequence). The CDR3 is 13 residues long. The CDR3 reads CASSGQFNQPQHF. The CDR3 bases are TGTGCCAGTAGTGGACAGTTCAATCAGCCCCAGCATTTT.

The chain employs TRBV6-5 and TRBJ2-4, with D maybe TRBD1 (5 bases). This CDR3 spans 13 amino acids. The ends were cut back, 8 bases at V and 7 bases at J, with 15 bases in the middle. Per germline, CDR1 MNHEY and CDR2 SVGAGI. CDR3 nucleotides: TGTGCCAGCGGACATCCGACAACGAACATTCAGTACTTC. Translation gives CASGHPTTNIQYF.

The rearrangement links TRBV24-1 to TRBJ1-5; no firm D call. V was shortened by 3 bases and J by 6 bases, with 5 bases between the two germline ends. The germline V gene encodes CDR1 KGHDR and CDR2 SFDVKD. This CDR3 spans 12 amino acids. The CDR3 DNA reads as TGTGCCACCAGTGATGCGGGTCAGCCCCAGCATTTT. It specifies CATSDAGQPQHF.

The rearrangement joins TRBV5-4 to TRBJ1-2, with D possibly matching TRBD1 (6 bases). The V gene lost 0 bases and the J gene lost 3 bases, with 9 bases spanning the gap. Germline CDR1 is SGHNT and CDR2 is YYREEE (reference sequence). The CDR3 is 14 amino acids. The CDR3: CASSLGSGDYGYTF. CDR3 in DNA: TGTGCCAGCAGCTTGGGATCAGGGGACTATGGCTACACCTTC. Using reference TRBV5-4 and TRBJ1-2 for the parts outside the CDR3, the full variable domain is ETGVTQSPTHLIKTRGQQVTLRCSSQSGHNTVSWYQQALGQGPQFIFQYYREEENGRGNFPPRFSGLQFPNYSSELNVNALELDDSALYLCASSLGSGDYGYTFGSGTRLTVV.